This T cell receptor beta chain comes out of a study of T cells in Graves' hyperthyroidism and ophthalmopathy. The study, taken as a whole, reports: A 13 V-J signature model discriminated ophthalmopathy versus stable hyperthyroidism. Most expanded thyroid clonotypes above 0.001 also appeared in blood.

The CDR3 spans 15 residues. The V end lost 12 bases, the J end lost 0 bases, and 17 bases lay between the germline ends. Per germline, CDR1 KGHDR and CDR2 SFDVKD. This clonotype was observed a few times. Its matching antigen is unknown. Diagnosis of hyperthyroidism was new in patients aged 18 to 65, and its duration was under 2 months. TCR beta CDR3 regions were amplified from RNA. RT-PCR in the first round (using the HTBI primer set) targeted the TCR CDR3. TCRdb recomputed calls from the multiplex PCR reads with MiXCR, one row per CDR3 protein. The data hold hundreds of thousands of distinct CDR3 sequences, with about 43% observed a single time.

The clonotype comes from a young woman with Graves' hyperthyroidism. The chain uses TRBV24-1 and TRBJ1-5; no reliable D call. The sample taken for sequencing was peripheral blood or thyroid tissue (not recorded which). DNA for the CDR3: TGTGCCTTTCTGGACCGGACTTATAGCAATCAGCCCCAGCATTTT. This sequence encodes CAFLDRTYSNQPQHF.